This T cell receptor beta chain was retrieved from a study of blood T cell repertoires in COVID-19. As for the study in general: Material from acute and convalescent COVID-19 was sourced from the United States, Italy and Spain. The cDNA or gDNA used as material had been derived from T cells, B-cell-depleted T cells, or PBMCs.

As handled by the study authors: Nucleated cell number was recorded as an estimate derived from reference gene primer amplification. TCRdb's copy holds only in-frame clones and misses some; the assay was immunoSEQ multiplex PCR. V, J and clone size are taken as reported in that table, and D and trimming were inferred from the DNA itself. This table has more than 120,000 clones, 84% appearing once. This CDR3 has 16 amino acids. Trimming removed 4 bases from V and 5 bases from J, with 20 bases in between. The germline V gene has CDR1 MNHEY and CDR2 SVGAGI. The chain employs TRBV6-5 and TRBJ1-2, with TRBD1 as a possible D gene (5 bases). The sequence was collected from a human donor in a cohort sampled during active COVID-19. The material sequenced was peripheral blood. CDR3 sequence: CASSSHRGTFGYGYTF. The CDR3 DNA is TGTGCCAGCAGTTCCCACCGGGGGACGTTCGGGTATGGCTACACCTTC.